Included here is one T cell receptor beta chain sequence, with context. Its cognate antigen is unknown. The record originates from a study of Graves' ophthalmopathy and Graves' hyperthyroidism. The overall study: Peripheral blood (taken before any treatment) was collected at initial diagnosis.

Study-wide findings and caveats: The 13-signature model separated ophthalmopathy from stable hyperthyroidism at just under 90% sensitivity and roughly 83% specificity. Most expanded thyroid clonotypes above 0.001 frequency also appeared in blood.

Under 3 months in duration, the ophthalmopathy in affected donors had moderate-to-severe activity, CAS ≥3 and NOSPECS ≥4. Using RNA transcripts, the TCR beta CDR3 regions were amplified. Second-round multiplex PCR came after a first-round RT-PCR that employed HTBI primers. TCRdb fed the multiplex PCR reads into MiXCR, producing one record per CDR3 protein. The sample consists of approximately 480,000 distinct CDR3 sequences, roughly an eighth of them appearing once. The length of the CDR3 is 15 residues. In germline, CDR1 is MNHNS, CDR2 SASEGT. Trimming removed 6 bases from V and 4 bases from J; junction bases left unmatched: 10.

This TCR came from a young woman with Graves' ophthalmopathy. The sample was blood. The chain employs TRBV6-1 and TRBJ1-1, with TRBD1 matching over 8 bases. The CDR3 spells CASRDRATLGTEAFF. CDR3 nucleotide sequence: TGTGCCAGCAGGGACAGGGCCACCCTGGGCACTGAAGCTTTCTTT.